A selection of T cell receptor beta chains follows, all from one sample in a study of radiation and T cells in renal cell carcinoma. TCRdb's table, derived via immunoSEQ multiplex PCR, lists solely in-frame clones and lacks some. Of roughly 120,000 clones listed, 81% were seen once; the top ten hold approximately 2%. This specimen consisted of blood, obtained from a patient whose treatment included radiotherapy and nephrectomy. The receptors stem from a woman aged 60-75 years with renal cell carcinoma. Each CDR3 is given with its conserved first and last residue. The order of the fields is CDR3 DNA, CDR3 protein, V gene, J gene, D gene, clone size. The D gene is left open where the match is weak. Clone size appears in some rows only: once, few, many, or a class for an expanded clone.

TGCGCCAGCAGCTTGGGCCAGCGCTCTGGAAACACCATATATTTT	CASSLGQRSGNTIYF	TRBV5-1	TRBJ1-3	NA	NA
TGTGCCAGCAGCCCTAATTGGGGGACAGGATTCTACGAGCAGTACTTC	CASSPNWGTGFYEQYF	TRBV5-6	TRBJ2-7	TRBD1	NA
TGTGCCAGCAGTTTCACCCCCCGATCCACCCCAAACAATGAGCAGTTCTTC	CASSFTPRSTPNNEQFF	TRBV27	TRBJ2-1	NA	NA
TGTGCCAGCAGACCGAAAAACCAAGACGCCCAGTACTTC	CASRPKNQDAQYF	TRBV5-6	TRBJ2-5	NA	NA
TGTGCCAGCAGCGCCAGGTTTAATCAGCCCCAGCATTTT	CASSARFNQPQHF	TRBV6-6	TRBJ1-5	NA	NA
TGCAGTGCCGGCATCTATGAGCAGTTCTTC	CSAGIYEQFF	TRBV20-1	TRBJ2-1	NA	NA
TGTGCCAGCAGTTCCTGGGGGCGAGTTCAGCCCCAGCATTTT	CASSSWGRVQPQHF	TRBV2	TRBJ1-5	NA	few
TGTGCCACCGAACCTAGGGGGACGTCCCACTATGGCTACACCTTC	CATEPRGTSHYGYTF	TRBV19	TRBJ1-2	NA	NA
TGTGCCAGCAGTGAAGACAGGTGGAGCCAAGAGACCCAGTACTTC	CASSEDRWSQETQYF	TRBV2	TRBJ2-5	NA	NA
TGCAGCTCGTCGACCCTCCTACCACAGGGCGAGCAGTTCTTC	CSSSTLLPQGEQFF	TRBV29-1	TRBJ2-1	NA	NA
TGCGCCAGCAGCTTGGCGGGACAGGGATCCGGGGAGCTGTTTTTT	CASSLAGQGSGELFF	TRBV5-1	TRBJ2-2	TRBD1	few
TGTGCCAGCAGCCAGACTTCAGGGGGAACTGAAGCTTTCTTT	CASSQTSGGTEAFF	TRBV4-2	TRBJ1-1	TRBD1	NA
TGTGCCAGCAGAGGGACTAGCCCAAGCACAGATACGCAGTATTTT	CASRGTSPSTDTQYF	TRBV6-6	TRBJ2-3	TRBD2	once
TGTGCCAGCTCACCGGACAGGATAAATCAGCCCCAGCATTTT	CASSPDRINQPQHF	TRBV18	TRBJ1-5	TRBD1	NA
TGCGCCAGCAGTGAGTGGAGCACAGATACGCAGTATTTT	CASSEWSTDTQYF	TRBV10-2	TRBJ2-3	NA	NA
TGTGCCAGCAGCTTACCAGGGGGGAACACTGAAGCTTTCTTT	CASSLPGGNTEAFF	TRBV5-4	TRBJ1-1	TRBD1	NA
TGTGCCAGCAGCCTCGGAGGCTACGAGCAGTACTTC	CASSLGGYEQYF	TRBV5-8	TRBJ2-7	NA	NA
TGTGCCAGTGGGGCGAAGGGGGCCTCTGGAAACACCATATATTTT	CASGAKGASGNTIYF	TRBV19	TRBJ1-3	TRBD1	NA